The T cell receptor beta chain described here comes from a study of radiation and T cells in renal cell carcinoma. Treatment noted: treatment-naive control, cytoreductive nephrectomy. Germline lookup yields CDR1 MDHEN and CDR2 SYDVKM. The CDR3 consists of 12 residues. Trimming took off 4 bases at V and 6 bases at J, with 9 bases between the two ends. Generated by immunoSEQ multiplex PCR, the TCRdb table keeps only in-frame clones and is missing some. The data contain about 5,600 clones, around two thirds of them singletons. This receptor was taken from a human donor with renal cell carcinoma. This specimen consisted of tumor tissue, obtained from a patient whose treatment was nephrectomy without radiotherapy. The V and J genes are TRBV28 and TRBJ1-1, with D perhaps matching TRBD1 (5 bases). CDR3: CASSSQVAEAFF. DNA of the CDR3: TGTGCCAGCAGTTCACAGGTTGCTGAAGCTTTCTTT.